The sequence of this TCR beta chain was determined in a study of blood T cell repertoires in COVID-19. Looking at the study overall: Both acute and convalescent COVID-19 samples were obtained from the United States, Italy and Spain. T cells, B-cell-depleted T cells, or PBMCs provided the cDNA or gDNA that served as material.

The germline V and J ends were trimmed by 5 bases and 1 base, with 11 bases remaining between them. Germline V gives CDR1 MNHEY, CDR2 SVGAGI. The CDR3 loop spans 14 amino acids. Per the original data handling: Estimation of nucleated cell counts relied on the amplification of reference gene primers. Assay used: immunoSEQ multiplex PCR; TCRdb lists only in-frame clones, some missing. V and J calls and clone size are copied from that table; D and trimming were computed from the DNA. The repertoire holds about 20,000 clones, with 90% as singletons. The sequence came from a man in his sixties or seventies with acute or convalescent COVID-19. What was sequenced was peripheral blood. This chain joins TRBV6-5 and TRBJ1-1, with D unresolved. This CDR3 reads CASSTGSENTEAFF. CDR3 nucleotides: TGTGCCAGCAGTACCGGGTCGGAGAACACTGAAGCTTTCTTT.